This passage covers 9 T cell receptor beta chains from one sample sequenced in a study of blood T cell repertoires in COVID-19. The repertoire was sequenced with immunoSEQ multiplex PCR; TCRdb's copy has only in-frame clones and lacks some. Among approximately 400,000 clones listed, more than 70% were seen once. Material for sequencing was peripheral blood. Receptor source: a man in his forties or fifties with acute or convalescent COVID-19.

The chain employs TRBV6-6 and TRBJ2-1; 10 bases line up with TRBD1. Per the germline V gene, CDR1 is MNHNY and CDR2 is SVGAGI (reference sequence). This CDR3 contains 15 residues. V shed 5 bases and J 3 bases; nucleotides not matched to a gene: 4. CDR3 in amino acids: CASSRGQGIYNEQFF. Written as DNA, the CDR3 is TGTGCCAGCAGTAGGGGACAGGGGATCTACAATGAGCAGTTCTTC.

The V and J genes are TRBV5-1 and TRBJ2-1; D uncertain. Trimming cost V 4 bases and J 9 bases, with 17 bases left between them. The CDR3 length is 14 residues. In germline, CDR1 is SGHRS, CDR2 YFSETQ. This chain's CDR3 is CASSAAINNAEQFF. The CDR3 DNA reads TGCGCCAGCAGCGCGGCTATTAATAACGCTGAGCAGTTCTTC.

V and J are TRBV2 and TRBJ2-7; TRBD2 aligns across 7 bases. Germline V gene data show CDR1 as SNHLY and CDR2 as FYNNEI. Unmatched junction bases numbered 2, after V lost 4 bases and J lost 8 bases. The CDR3 consists of 11 residues. DNA for the CDR3: TGTGCCAGCAGTGGGGAGGGTCAGCAGTACTTC. Protein: CASSGEGQQYF.

The rearrangement joins TRBV4-1 to TRBJ2-5; 9 bases align to TRBD1. The length of the CDR3 is 16 residues. Germline lookup yields CDR1 MGHRA and CDR2 YSYEKL. V dropped 1 base and J dropped 4; count of bases not matched to a gene: 7. CDR3 coding DNA: TGCGCCAGCAGCCAAGGGGCACAGGGGGCGGGAGAGACCCAGTACTTC. Translated, it gives CASSQGAQGAGETQYF.

The genes are TRBV5-1 and TRBJ2-7; TRBD2 agrees at 11 bases. The germline CDR1 and CDR2 sequences are SGHRS and YFSETQ. This CDR3 is built from 14 residues. With 6 bases clipped from V and 4 bases from J, the junction kept 6 bases outside the gene matches. The CDR3 loop reads CASIDVAGGYEQYF. The CDR3 DNA reads TGCGCCAGCATTGATGTAGCGGGGGGGTACGAGCAGTACTTC.

J is TRBJ2-5 and V is TRBV19, with 7 bases fitting TRBD2. Germline V lookup: CDR1 LNHDA, CDR2 SQIVND (reference sequence). The V gene end was trimmed by 3 bases and the J gene end by 0 bases; junction bases not matched to a gene: 4. The CDR3 runs to 15 residues. The CDR3 loop reads CASSIVAGDQETQYF. Here the CDR3 DNA reads TGTGCCAGTAGTATTGTCGCGGGGGACCAAGAGACCCAGTACTTC.

V gene TRBV5-4 combines with J gene TRBJ1-2; tentative D call: TRBD1 (6 bases). This CDR3 spans 13 amino acids. The V end lost 4 bases, the J end lost 3 bases, and 10 bases lay between the germline ends. The V gene's germline CDR1 is SGHNT and CDR2 YYREEE (reference sequence). CDR3 amino acids: CASSRDIDYGYTF. CDR3 nucleotides: TGTGCCAGCAGCCGGGACATCGACTATGGCTACACCTTC. Supplemented by reference TRBV5-4 and TRBJ1-2, the full variable domain reads ETGVTQSPTHLIKTRGQQVTLRCSSQSGHNTVSWYQQALGQGPQFIFQYYREEENGRGNFPPRFSGLQFPNYSSELNVNALELDDSALYLCASSRDIDYGYTFGSGTRLTVV.

The chain uses TRBV7-8 and TRBJ2-6, with D possibly being TRBD2 (5 bases). The CDR3 length is 15 residues. Germline V gives CDR1 SGHVS, CDR2 FQNEAQ. The V gene lost 4 bases and the J gene lost 2 bases, with 9 bases spanning the gap. In DNA, the CDR3 is TGTGCCAGCAGCTCCACTAGGGCTGGGGCCAACGTCCTGACTTTC. Translated, it gives CASSSTRAGANVLTF.

The chain couples TRBV7-9 to TRBJ2-3; TRBD2 matches at 13 bases. CDR1 is SEHNR, CDR2 FQNEAQ, per germline (reference sequence). CDR3 length: 17 residues. V lost 5 bases to trimming and J lost 9 bases; unmatched junction nucleotides: 14. The CDR3 DNA sequence: TGTGCCAGCAGCCCGGGACTAGCGGGGAGTCCGCCACGGACGCAGTATTTT. Protein sequence: CASSPGLAGSPPRTQYF.